These 10 T cell receptor beta chains came from one sample sequenced in a study of T cell repertoires in ileal Crohn's disease. Some clones are missing from TCRdb's copy, which holds only in-frame ones; the method was immunoSEQ multiplex PCR. The sample contains 7,000 or so clones, 75% to 85% of which appear only once. Time point in this sample: proximal margin of the surgical specimen (macroscopically non-inflamed). Sequencing input: ileal tissue. These TCRs come from an adult with Crohn's disease.

V usage is TRBV19 and J usage is TRBJ2-7; no clear D gene. From germline, CDR1 is LNHDA and CDR2 SQIVND (reference sequence). The ends were cut back, 1 base at V and 3 bases at J, with 16 bases in the middle. This CDR3 has 16 amino acids. CDR3 bases: TGTGCCAGTAGTATAGGCGGAACACAATTTCTCTACGAGCAGTACTTC. Translating gives CASSIGGTQFLYEQYF. Looking up the rest from reference TRBV19 and TRBJ2-7 gives the full variable domain: DGGITQSPKYLFRKEGQNVTLSCEQNLNHDAMYWYRQDPGQGLRLIYYSQIVNDFQKGDIAEGYSVSREKKESFPLTVTSAQKNPTAFYLCASSIGGTQFLYEQYFGPGTRLTVT.

J is TRBJ1-1 and V is TRBV5-6; D is undetermined. The germline gives CDR1 SGHDT, CDR2 YYEEEE. V dropped 3 bases and J dropped 3 bases, with 9 bases sitting between them. CDR3 length equals 13 residues. CDR3 region: CASSWGRDTEAFF. In DNA, the CDR3 is TGTGCCAGCAGCTGGGGAAGGGACACTGAAGCTTTCTTT.

The genes are TRBV21-1 and TRBJ1-2. TRBV21-1 is annotated as a pseudogene. This CDR3 is built from 18 residues. The DNA of the CDR3 is TGTGCCAGCAGCAACGTGGAGGGGACCCAAGATCCTAACTATGGCTACACCTTC. Translating it yields CASSNVEGTQDPNYGYTF.

The gene calls are TRBV5-5 and TRBJ2-7, with D possibly being TRBD2 (5 bases). V gave up 6 bases and J gave up 0 bases, with 19 bases separating them. In germline, CDR1 is SGHKS, CDR2 YYEKEE (reference sequence). The CDR3 runs 16 residues. CDR3 sequence: CASTPGLGPSSYEQYF. The CDR3 nucleotides are TGTGCCAGCACCCCCGGACTGGGTCCAAGCTCCTACGAGCAGTACTTC.

The rearrangement links TRBV15 to TRBJ1-4; D is unresolved. The V gene lost 1 base and the J gene lost 0 bases, with 3 bases spanning the gap. Germline V gives CDR1 LNHNV, CDR2 YYDKDF (reference sequence). This CDR3 is built from 14 residues. The CDR3 nucleotides are TGTGCCACCAGCAGAGGCGCAACTAATGAAAAACTGTTTTTT. Translated: CATSRGATNEKLFF. Using reference TRBV15 and TRBJ1-4 for the parts outside the CDR3, the full variable domain is DAMVIQNPRYQVTQFGKPVTLSCSQTLNHNVMYWYQQKSSQAPKLLFHYYDKDFNNEADTPDNFQSRRPNTSFCFLDIRSPGLGDTAMYLCATSRGATNEKLFFGSGTQLSVL.

The V call is TRBV19, the J call TRBJ2-5; TRBD2 matches at 7 bases. Near its end, the DNA agrees better with TRBJ2-7, so the J call may be wrong. CDR3 length: 13 amino acids. Germline values: CDR1 LNHDA, CDR2 SQIVND (reference sequence). CDR3 bases: TGTGCCAGTAGTCTAGGGACTATTAACGAGCAGTACTTC. The encoded protein is CASSLGTINEQYF.

The chain couples TRBV19 to TRBJ2-1; 9 positions agree with TRBD2. Germline lookup yields CDR1 LNHDA and CDR2 SQIVND (reference sequence). This CDR3 has 14 residues. The V gene end was trimmed by 2 bases and the J gene end by 10 bases; junction bases not matched to a gene: 6. CDR3 loop: CASSILAGSSEQFF. CDR3 bases: TGTGCCAGTAGTATACTAGCGGGGAGTAGCGAGCAGTTCTTC.

V and J are TRBV28 and TRBJ2-7, with 9 bases matching TRBD1. CDR3 length: 12 residues. Germline V CDR1 and CDR2: MDHEN, SYDVKM. V lost 3 bases, J lost 9 bases, and 3 bases stayed unmatched. DNA of the CDR3: TGTGCCAGCAGTTTTCAGGGACAGGGGCAGTACTTC. This codes for CASSFQGQGQYF.

The genes are TRBV6-4 and TRBJ2-1; TRBD2 matches 11 bases. CDR3 size: 15 residues. With V trimmed by 0 bases and J by 6 bases, 1 base remained unmatched. Germline-derived CDR1 and CDR2 are MRHNA and SNTAGT. CDR3: CASSDSSGGANEQFF. CDR3 DNA sequence: TGTGCCAGCAGTGACTCTAGCGGGGGGGCCAATGAGCAGTTCTTC.

The chain combines TRBV30 with TRBJ1-6; no reliable D call. The CDR3 covers 11 residues. V was cut by 2 bases and J by 8 bases, with 4 bases left in between. Germline CDR1 is GTSNPN and CDR2 is SVGIG (reference sequence). The CDR3 loop is CAWSRDSPLHF. The CDR3 DNA follows: TGTGCCTGGAGTAGAGATTCACCCCTCCACTTT.